Described below is a single T cell receptor (beta chain) sequence and its context. This sample is drawn from a study of blood T cell repertoires in COVID-19. Here immunoSEQ multiplex PCR was the method, and the copy in TCRdb shows in-frame clones only, minus some. Here the sample spans 60,000 to 85,000 clones, roughly 86% being singletons. After removal of 4 bases from V and 3 bases from J, the junction contained 4 bases not matched to a gene. The germline V gene encodes CDR1 KGHDR and CDR2 SFDVKD. The CDR3 has 16 residues. This TCR was sampled from a man in his 70s with acute or convalescent COVID-19. J is TRBJ2-6 and V is TRBV24-1, with 8 bases identical to TRBD1. Sequencing was carried out using peripheral blood. The CDR3 here is CATSDWTGSGANVLTF. CDR3 bases: TGTGCCACCAGTGACTGGACAGGGAGTGGGGCCAACGTCCTGACTTTC.